This T cell receptor beta chain was retrieved from a study of identical twins. The CDR3 has 18 amino acids. V dropped 4 bases and J dropped 6 bases, with 28 bases sitting between them. Findings of the study overall: The study found weaker excess twin sharing in beta out-of-frame sequences. Insertions ran lower in abundant cord blood beta clonotypes, though not in memory repertoires.

Addition of a universal primer site occurred through template switching, and cDNA carried unique molecular identifiers. MiXCR, applied by TCRdb to the 5' RACE reads, yields one record per CDR3 protein. Counted here are around 95,000 distinct CDR3 sequences, 5.9% occurring once; the ten biggest clones make up roughly 12%. This clonotype was found a few times. Its antigen remains unidentified. This receptor was identified in a woman between 45 and 60 years old in good health. The sequenced sample consisted of memory T cells sorted from blood. The chain links TRBV23-1 to TRBJ2-7, with TRBD2 as a possible D gene (6 bases). TRBV23-1 belongs to the ORF category, with a function that is uncertain. This CDR3 reads CASSLSTQRDWLSLEQYV. CDR3 nucleotides: TGCGCCAGCAGTCTTTCGACCCAGAGGGACTGGTTGTCCCTCGAGCAGTACGTC.